A selection of T cell receptor beta chains follows, all from one sample in a study of identical twins. TCRdb itself ran the 5' RACE reads through MiXCR, one entry per CDR3 protein. The sample lists more than 400,000 distinct CDR3 sequences, roughly 15% occurring once. These records were also assigned to another study, of yellow fever vaccine responses in identical twins.

Sequencing was carried out using CD4+ T cells sorted from blood. The receptor source for this set is a woman in her late teens or twenties in good health. Both conserved end residues are part of each CDR3. D genes are given only for firm matches. Only some rows state a clone size, as once, few, many or a class for expanded clones.

DNA	CDR3	V	size	D	J
TGTGCCAGCAGTTTAAGGTCATCTAGTCAAGAGACCCAGTACTTC	CASSLRSSSQETQYF	TRBV12-3/TRBV12-4	few	.	TRBJ2-5
TGTGCCAGCAGCTTAAGTCGGGACAGTGAAGAGACCCAGTACTTC	CASSLSRDSEETQYF	TRBV7-9	few	TRBD1	TRBJ2-5
TGTGCCAGCAGCGTAGCTGGTGGTAGCGGGAGCAATGAGCAGTTCTTC	CASSVAGGSGSNEQFF	TRBV9	.	TRBD2	TRBJ2-1
TGTGCCAGCAGCGAGGGGGGTCCGGAAGCTTTCTTT	CASSEGGPEAFF	TRBV9	few	.	TRBJ1-1
TGCGCCAGCACCGAGACTAGCGGGAGTTACGAGCAGTACTTC	CASTETSGSYEQYF	TRBV10-2	few	TRBD2	TRBJ2-7
TGCAGTGCTAGAGATTGGGGGGATTCCTATGGCTACACCTTC	CSARDWGDSYGYTF	TRBV20-1	.	.	TRBJ1-2
TGTGCCAGCGGAAGGGCCTACGAGCAGTACTTC	CASGRAYEQYF	TRBV2	few	.	TRBJ2-7
TGTGCCAGCAGTTTAAGGCCCGCAGGGGGAAATTCACCCCTCCACTTT	CASSLRPAGGNSPLHF	TRBV12-3/TRBV12-4	.	TRBD1	TRBJ1-6
TGTGCCAGCAGCTACCTCCTCTTAGCGGGAGGGAGAACCCGCACAGATACGCAGTATTTT	CASSYLLLAGGRTRTDTQYF	TRBV11-1	few	TRBD2	TRBJ2-3
TGTGCCATCAGTCCCGGGACTAGCGGATCATACGAGCAGTACTTC	CAISPGTSGSYEQYF	TRBV10-3	.	TRBD2	TRBJ2-7
TGCGCCAGCAGCCAAGGTGTAAGTGTCGAGCGGGGGCCTTTCACAGATACGCAGTATTTT	CASSQGVSVERGPFTDTQYF	TRBV4-1	few	TRBD2	TRBJ2-3
TGTGCCAGCAGCTTAGCCTCGATCTATGGCTACACCTTC	CASSLASIYGYTF	TRBV7-2	.	.	TRBJ1-2
TGCGCCAGCAGCCCCCTTAACAGGGAGAACGGCGGTGGCTACACCTTC	CASSPLNRENGGGYTF	TRBV5-1	.	.	TRBJ1-2
TGCGCCAGCAGCATCGGGGGGAGAGTCGCAGATACGCAGTATTTT	CASSIGGRVADTQYF	TRBV4-1	many	TRBD2	TRBJ2-3
TGTGCCAGCAGTCCTCGGACTTCCCCTAGGGCTGGGGCCAACGTCCTGACTTTC	CASSPRTSPRAGANVLTF	TRBV27	.	.	TRBJ2-6
TGTGCCAGCAGCTCACCCGGGACAAACACCCCCACAGATACGCAGTATTTT	CASSSPGTNTPTDTQYF	TRBV7-6	.	.	TRBJ2-3
TGTGCCAGCAGCGGACCGGGACAGGGCGGAGGCTACACCTTC	CASSGPGQGGGYTF	TRBV5-6	many	TRBD1	TRBJ1-2
TGTGCCATCAGTGAGTCTTCGGCGGCTGAAAAACTGTTTTTT	CAISESSAAEKLFF	TRBV10-3	.	.	TRBJ1-4
TGTGCCAGCAGTTACTCGATCCAGGGGGACACCGGGGAGCTGTTTTTT	CASSYSIQGDTGELFF	TRBV6-2/TRBV6-3	.	TRBD1	TRBJ2-2
TGTGCCAGCAGTTTCGGGACAGCGAAAAACTATGGCTACACCTTC	CASSFGTAKNYGYTF	TRBV12-3/TRBV12-4	few	TRBD1	TRBJ1-2
TGTGCCAGCAGCCAAGAAGGGGGCCTAGCTTTAGATACGCAGTATTTT	CASSQEGGLALDTQYF	TRBV3-1	few	TRBD1	TRBJ2-3
TGTGCCACCAGCAGAGGTTCGGGCCCCTACAATGAGCAGTTCTTC	CATSRGSGPYNEQFF	TRBV15	.	.	TRBJ2-1
TGCGCCAGCAGCTTCGGTACACGAACGACAACAGATACGCAGTATTTT	CASSFGTRTTTDTQYF	TRBV5-1	many	.	TRBJ2-3
TGTGCCAGCAGTAGCGTGGGGGACGACGGTCAGCCCCAGCATTTT	CASSSVGDDGQPQHF	TRBV6-1	.	.	TRBJ1-5
TGTGCCAGCAGCTTGAGCGGACTAGCGGGGGGGAGCTCCTACAATGAGCAGTTCTTC	CASSLSGLAGGSSYNEQFF	TRBV5-4	few	TRBD2	TRBJ2-1
TGTGCCAGCAGTGGACAGGGGGCCTTGGAAAAACTGTTTTTT	CASSGQGALEKLFF	TRBV28	.	TRBD1	TRBJ1-4
TGTGCCAGCAGCTTTCAGGGGGGTGTGAATGAGCAGTTCTTC	CASSFQGGVNEQFF	TRBV7-9	few	.	TRBJ2-1
TGCAGTGCTGGGAGGGGGCCCGGCACCGGGGAGCTGTTTTTT	CSAGRGPGTGELFF	TRBV20-1	few	.	TRBJ2-2